Listed below are T cell receptor beta chains from one sample, sequenced in a study of cytomegalovirus exposure and HLA in healthy donors. Clones were sequenced by immunoSEQ multiplex PCR, and TCRdb holds only the in-frame ones, with some missing. The table has roughly 130,000 clones, approximately 80% seen once. Source material: PBMCs. Source of these receptors: a man aged 25-40 years in good health and CMV-seronegative. The CDR3 runs from the conserved cysteine through the conserved F or W. A D gene is named only where the DNA matches it firmly. Not every row has a clone size; where given, it reads once, few, many or a size class.

clone size	V gene	D gene	J gene	CDR3 DNA	CDR3 protein
.	TRBV6-5	TRBD2	TRBJ2-5	TGTGCCAGCAGATACGGGACTAGCGCCCAAGAGACCCAGTACTTC	CASRYGTSAQETQYF
.	TRBV6-5	.	TRBJ2-5	TGTGCCAGCAGTTACTCCCTTTTGCAAGAGACCCAGTACTTC	CASSYSLLQETQYF
few	TRBV18	TRBD1	TRBJ1-3	TGTGCCAGCTCACCCTATAATGGACAGGGAAATGGAAACACCATATATTTT	CASSPYNGQGNGNTIYF
.	TRBV7-9	.	TRBJ2-2	TGTGCTATTCCGACCGGGACACCGGCGAACACCGGGGAGCTGTTTTTT	CAIPTGTPANTGELFF
.	TRBV7-9	.	TRBJ1-1	TGTGCCAAAGAGGTATTCCCTGAAGCTTTCTTT	CAKEVFPEAFF
once	TRBV11-2	.	TRBJ1-2	TGTGCCAGCAGCGTTAAAGGGGGGGCAGATAACTATGGCTACACCTTC	CASSVKGGADNYGYTF
.	TRBV14	.	TRBJ2-1	TGTGCCAGCAGCCAAGATCCGGACAGCCGATACAATGAGCAGTTCTTC	CASSQDPDSRYNEQFF
.	TRBV11-2	TRBD2	TRBJ2-1	TGTGCCAGCAGCTCTCAGCGGGAGGTCCGTTCGCAGTTCTTC	CASSSQREVRSQFF
.	TRBV11-2	TRBD1	TRBJ2-5	TGTGCCAGCAGCTACAGGGGGGCCGGGGAGACCCAGTACTTC	CASSYRGAGETQYF
.	TRBV7-9	.	TRBJ1-2	TGTGCCAGCATAAGGGACATCAGTTATGGCTACACCTTC	CASIRDISYGYTF
.	TRBV18	.	TRBJ1-1	TGTGCCAGCTCACCACCAGGGGGCACTGAAGCTTTCTTT	CASSPPGGTEAFF
few	TRBV10-3	TRBD2	TRBJ2-5	TGTGCCATCAGTGGGGGGACTAGCGGGAGGGTCCGAGAGACCCAGTACTTC	CAISGGTSGRVRETQYF